Below are 27 T cell receptor beta chains sequenced from a single sample in a study of blood T cell repertoires in COVID-19. The protocol was immunoSEQ multiplex PCR, while the TCRdb copy is restricted to in-frame clones and leaves out a portion. This table holds 99,000 or so clones, 82% found once. Sequences were obtained from peripheral blood. The receptor set was obtained from a man aged 55-75 years with acute or convalescent COVID-19.

V gene TRBV7-9 combines with J gene TRBJ1-1, with D unclear. The CDR3 consists of 13 residues. Deletions cut 3 bases from V and 2 bases from J, with 7 bases between. The germline gives CDR1 SEHNR, CDR2 FQNEAQ (reference sequence). The CDR3: CASSFSINTEAFF. The DNA for the CDR3 is TGTGCCAGCAGCTTTAGCATCAACACTGAAGCTTTCTTT.

The chain has TRBV7-2 and TRBJ2-3, with D tentatively TRBD2 (6 bases). Per the germline V gene, CDR1 is SGHTA and CDR2 is FQGNSA. This CDR3 has 14 amino acids. Trimming removed 1 base from V and 4 bases from J, with 9 bases in between. CDR3 region: CASSLVSGADTQYF. In DNA, the CDR3 is TGTGCCAGCAGCTTAGTGTCGGGGGCAGATACGCAGTATTTT. Supplemented by reference TRBV7-2 and TRBJ2-3, the full variable domain reads GAGVSQSPSNKVTEKGKDVELRCDPISGHTALYWYRQSLGQGLEFLIYFQGNSAPDKSGLPSDRFSAERTGGSVSTLTIQRTQQEDSAVYLCASSLVSGADTQYFGPGTRLTVL.

Note on this clone: Mismatch with germline at one junction end may stem from a read error. This chain links TRBV7-7 with TRBJ2-7, with D tentatively TRBD2 (5 bases). Per the germline V gene, CDR1 is SSHAT and CDR2 is FNYEAQ (reference sequence). The CDR3 is 18 residues long. The CDR3 DNA is TGTGCTAGCAGCGCGAGGGTTGGCACCACCTCGGATGTGGACGAGCAGTACTTC. As protein: CASSARVGTTSDVDEQYF.

V and J are TRBV19 and TRBJ1-2, with 7 bases matching TRBD1. V gave up 3 bases and J gave up 8 bases; unmatched junction bases: 3. The germline V gene encodes CDR1 LNHDA and CDR2 SQIVND (reference sequence). The CDR3 is 12 residues long. CDR3 amino acids: CASSMQGDGYTF. For the CDR3, the DNA is TGTGCCAGTAGTATGCAGGGGGACGGCTACACCTTC.

V gene TRBV28 combines with J gene TRBJ1-4, with TRBD1 identical over 9 bases. The ends lost 5 bases at V and 5 bases at J; junction bases unmatched: 3. The V gene's germline CDR1 is MDHEN and CDR2 SYDVKM. The CDR3 has 14 residues. Written as DNA, the CDR3 is TGTGCCAGCAGTACAGGGGGCGAGAATGAAAAACTGTTTTTT. Translated, it gives CASSTGGENEKLFF.

The chain couples TRBV27 to TRBJ2-1; TRBD2 matches 11 bases. Trimming cost V 7 bases and J 5 bases; bases outside gene matches: 10. The CDR3 is made up of 16 amino acids. Looked up from germline, CDR1 is MNHEY and CDR2 is SMNVEV (reference sequence). The CDR3 nucleotides read TGTGCCAGCACTATTAGCGGGAGGGCCTTCCACAATGAGCAGTTCTTC. Translated: CASTISGRAFHNEQFF.

The chain carries TRBV19 and TRBJ2-5; TRBD1 matches at 7 bases. CDR1 LNHDA and CDR2 SQIVND come from the germline V gene (reference sequence). The CDR3 runs to 14 residues. The V and J ends lost 7 bases and 4 bases, in that order; junction bases with no gene match: 9. The DNA of the CDR3 is TGTGCCAGTATCGGCAGGGGGTTAGGAGAGACCCAGTACTTC. It is translated as CASIGRGLGETQYF.

The chain combines TRBV5-4 with TRBJ2-7, with D uncertain. There are 13 residues in the CDR3. The germline V gene encodes CDR1 SGHNT and CDR2 YYREEE (reference sequence). The V end lost 3 bases, the J end lost 1 base, and 8 bases lay between the germline ends. CDR3 DNA: TGTGCCAGCAGCTCAATGACTTCCTACGAGCAGTACTTC. This encodes CASSSMTSYEQYF. The full variable domain, its missing parts supplied by reference TRBV5-4 and TRBJ2-7, is ETGVTQSPTHLIKTRGQQVTLRCSSQSGHNTVSWYQQALGQGPQFIFQYYREEENGRGNFPPRFSGLQFPNYSSELNVNALELDDSALYLCASSSMTSYEQYFGPGTRLTVT.

V gene TRBV19 combines with J gene TRBJ2-7; 7 nucleotides match TRBD2. This CDR3 has 15 amino acids. Germline trimming cut 1 base from V and 1 base from J; bases unmatched to any gene: 4. CDR1 is LNHDA and CDR2 is SQIVND in the germline V gene (reference sequence). The DNA of the CDR3 is TGTGCCAGTAGTATAGTCGCTAGCGGATCCTACGAGCAGTACTTC. It encodes CASSIVASGSYEQYF. The entire variable domain, with the rest obtained from reference TRBV19 and TRBJ2-7, is as follows: DGGITQSPKYLFRKEGQNVTLSCEQNLNHDAMYWYRQDPGQGLRLIYYSQIVNDFQKGDIAEGYSVSREKKESFPLTVTSAQKNPTAFYLCASSIVASGSYEQYFGPGTRLTVT.

The chain employs TRBV28 and TRBJ1-2; TRBD1 matches 7 bases. The CDR3 contains 12 residues. Germline CDR1 and CDR2: MDHEN and SYDVKM. With V trimmed by 10 bases and J by 3 bases, 5 bases remained unmatched. CDR3 sequence reads: CATFTGDYGYTF. Written as DNA, the CDR3 is TGTGCCACCTTTACAGGGGACTATGGCTACACCTTC.

The CDR3 DNA reads TGTGCCAGCAGCTTGCAGGGATTGAATGAGCAGTTCTTC. It specifies CASSLQGLNEQFF. The J gene is TRBJ2-1, the V gene TRBV7-6; a possible D gene is TRBD1 (5 bases). V was shortened by 3 bases and J by 7 bases, with 10 bases between the two germline ends. CDR1 and CDR2 (germline): SGHVS, FNYEAQ. The length of the CDR3 is 13 residues.

Written as DNA, the CDR3 is TGTGCCAGCAGGGAGGGGAACACTGAAGCTTTCTTT. This codes for CASREGNTEAFF. This sequence joins TRBV2 and TRBJ1-1; D is unclear. The germline V gene has CDR1 SNHLY and CDR2 FYNNEI. The CDR3 totals 12 residues. V lost 6 bases to trimming and J lost 1 base, with 6 bases between them.

This chain connects TRBV4-1 to TRBJ2-2; TRBD2 agrees at 9 bases. The CDR3 has 18 amino acids. Germline V lookup: CDR1 MGHRA, CDR2 YSYEKL. The J segment lost 6 bases and the V segment lost 0 bases, leaving 11 bases of the junction unmatched. The CDR3 here is CASSQDRVAGDRAGELFF. CDR3 DNA: TGCGCCAGCAGCCAAGACAGGGTAGCGGGAGACCGGGCCGGGGAGCTGTTTTTT.

The chain couples TRBV18 to TRBJ2-5; tentatively, D is TRBD1 (6 bases). The V gene lost 3 bases and the J gene lost 4 bases, with 12 bases spanning the gap. Germline V gene data show CDR1 as KGHSH and CDR2 as LQKENI. The CDR3 has 14 amino acids. CDR3 in DNA: TGTGCCAGCTCACCTGGGGGCAATGGAGAGACCCAGTACTTC. Translating it yields CASSPGGNGETQYF.

V usage is TRBV28 and J usage is TRBJ2-1, with TRBD1 matching over 7 bases. The V gene end was trimmed by 6 bases and the J gene end by 4 bases; junction bases not matched to a gene: 6. From germline, CDR1 is MDHEN and CDR2 SYDVKM. The length of the CDR3 is 14 residues. CDR3 DNA: TGTGCCAGCAGGACCGGGACAGCATACAATGAGCAGTTCTTC. Its protein is CASRTGTAYNEQFF. Filled out from reference TRBV28 and TRBJ2-1, the complete variable domain reads DVKVTQSSRYLVKRTGEKVFLECVQDMDHENMFWYRQDPGLGLRLIYFSYDVKMKEKGDIPEGYSVSREKKERFSLILESASTNQTSMYLCASRTGTAYNEQFFGPGTRLTVL.

V gene TRBV24-1 combines with J gene TRBJ2-1; a possible D gene is TRBD2 (6 bases). This CDR3 is 16 amino acids long. V lost 9 bases, J lost 3 bases, and 20 bases lay in between. CDR1 KGHDR and CDR2 SFDVKD come from the germline V gene. CDR3 coding DNA: TGTGCCACCGCGATTAGAGGGCGGGGATACTACAATGAGCAGTTCTTC. This translates into CATAIRGRGYYNEQFF.

This chain uses TRBV28 with TRBJ1-5; 9 nucleotides line up with TRBD1. The CDR3 has 16 amino acids. The germline CDR1 and CDR2 sequences are MDHEN and SYDVKM. V trimming: 8 bases; J trimming: 2 bases; junction bases outside the gene matches: 10. DNA for the CDR3: TGTGCCAGCGGGATCGGGGACAGGGAAGGCAATCAGCCCCAGCATTTT. Translation gives CASGIGDREGNQPQHF.

The rearrangement uses TRBV19 and TRBJ1-1, with a tentative D call TRBD1 (5 bases). CDR3 length: 16 amino acids. V gave up 3 bases and J gave up 0 bases, with 14 bases separating them. Per germline, CDR1 LNHDA and CDR2 SQIVND (reference sequence). The CDR3 sequence is CASSIQGLSMNTEAFF. For the CDR3, the DNA is TGTGCCAGTAGTATTCAGGGCCTAAGCATGAACACTGAAGCTTTCTTT.

This chain links TRBV6-5 with TRBJ1-1; D uncertain. The length of the CDR3 is 15 residues. V dropped 1 base and J dropped 0 bases, with 9 bases sitting between them. Germline lookup yields CDR1 MNHEY and CDR2 SVGAGI. This CDR3 reads CASSYFAVMNTEAFF. CDR3 nucleotides: TGTGCCAGCAGTTACTTCGCGGTTATGAACACTGAAGCTTTCTTT.

V and J are TRBV3-1 (or the pseudogene TRBV3-2) and TRBJ2-5, with D maybe TRBD1 (6 bases). The CDR3 runs 13 residues. The V gene lost 4 bases and the J gene lost 2 bases, with 8 bases spanning the gap. Germline lookup yields CDR1 LGHDT and CDR2 YNNKEL (reference sequence). CDR3 coding DNA: TGTGCCAGCAGCCGACAGGAACAAGAGACCCAGTACTTC. Amino acid sequence: CASSRQEQETQYF.

This chain links TRBV28 with TRBJ2-1; the match to TRBD1 covers 7 bases. Per the germline V gene, CDR1 is MDHEN and CDR2 is SYDVKM. This CDR3 has 12 amino acids. V was pared by 9 bases and J by 4 bases, with 3 bases of the junction left unmatched. CDR3 protein: CASGQAYNEQFF. The CDR3 DNA is TGTGCCAGTGGACAGGCGTACAATGAGCAGTTCTTC.

The chain couples TRBV18 to TRBJ2-2, with TRBD2 identical over 8 bases. The ends lost 3 bases at V and 7 bases at J; junction bases unmatched: 7. This CDR3 is 15 amino acids long. Looked up from germline, CDR1 is KGHSH and CDR2 is LQKENI. CDR3 in amino acids: CASSPFSGIDGELFF. Written as DNA, the CDR3 is TGTGCCAGCTCACCTTTTAGCGGGATTGACGGGGAGCTGTTTTTT.

This chain uses TRBV19 with TRBJ2-7; 8 bases agree with TRBD1. Losses at the gene ends were 3 bases for V and 6 bases for J; bases not matched to a gene: 4. CDR1 and CDR2 (germline): LNHDA, SQIVND (reference sequence). This CDR3 comprises 13 residues. CDR3 in DNA: TGTGCCAGTAGTATCCGGACAGGGTTCGAGCAGTACTTC. Translated: CASSIRTGFEQYF.

A single count supports this clone. DNA for the CDR3: TGCGCCAGCAGTGTGGGTGGTTGGGGCGGTGAGCAGTTCTTC. Translation gives CASSVGGWGGEQFF. V is TRBV10-1 and J is TRBJ2-1; a weak D match, TRBD1 (5 bases). The CDR3 is 14 amino acids. Germline CDR1 reads WNHNN; CDR2 reads SYGVQD (reference sequence). Trimming took 4 bases from V and 9 from J, leaving 16 bases between them.

The chain recombines TRBV11-2 with TRBJ1-2; D gene ambiguous. Per germline, CDR1 SGHAT and CDR2 FQNNGV. V lost 7 bases to trimming and J lost 4 bases, with 7 bases between them. The CDR3 totals 11 residues. This chain's CDR3 is CASTNGYGYTF. In DNA, the CDR3 is TGTGCCAGCACTAATGGCTATGGCTACACCTTC.

This rearrangement joins TRBV30 to TRBJ2-6, with a possible D match to TRBD2 (5 bases). Germline V gene data show CDR1 as GTSNPN and CDR2 as SVGIG (reference sequence). V lost 2 bases to trimming and J lost 9 bases, with 11 bases between them. This CDR3 has 13 amino acids. The CDR3, as DNA: TGTGCCTGGAGTCGGTCGGGAAACAACGTCCTGACTTTC. It codes for CAWSRSGNNVLTF. Combining the CDR3 with reference TRBV30 and TRBJ2-6 gives the whole variable domain SQTIHQWPATLVQPVGSPLSLECTVEGTSNPNLYWYRQAAGRGLQLLFYSVGIGQISSEVPQNLSASRPQDRQFILSSKKLLLSDSGFYLCAWSRSGNNVLTFGAGSRLTVL.

This clone has only one observation. Here the CDR3 reads CASSSAQGAGNQPQHF. The CDR3 nucleotides are TGTGCCAGCAGTTCCGCCCAGGGGGCTGGGAATCAGCCCCAGCATTTT. This chain joins TRBV7-6 and TRBJ1-5; 8 bases line up with TRBD1. The length of the CDR3 is 16 residues. Per germline, CDR1 SGHVS and CDR2 FNYEAQ. V shed 6 bases and J 4 bases; nucleotides not matched to a gene: 11.